This note documents a single T cell receptor (beta chain) sequence. CDR1 SGHRS and CDR2 YFSETQ come from the germline V gene. V was cut by 6 bases and J by 6 bases, with 16 bases left in between. This CDR3 has 14 amino acids. Here immunoSEQ multiplex PCR was the method, and the copy in TCRdb shows in-frame clones only, minus some. The sample shows about 68,000 clones, approximately 91% of them seen only once. These data are taken from a study of lymphopenia after photon versus proton radiotherapy. This receptor was taken from a woman in her 70s with pancreatic cancer. The sequencing here drew on peripheral blood, taken from a patient treated with photon-based radiotherapy. V usage is TRBV5-1 and J usage is TRBJ2-1; possibly TRBD2 for D (6 bases). CDR3 residues: CASKFTSSRNEQFF. CDR3 bases: TGCGCCAGCAAATTTACTAGCTCCCGCAATGAGCAGTTCTTC.